A single sample is the source of the 29 T cell receptor beta chains below, sequenced in a study of blood T cells in healthy people across ages. With a J-beta primer mix and a sample-barcoded 5' primer, a second PCR ran about 7 to 12 cycles. TCRdb ran MiXCR on the 5' RACE reads and lists one entry per CDR3 protein. The data hold 1.6 million or so distinct CDR3 sequences, with about 32% observed a single time. Sequencing was done on a sample of blood. The source of these receptors is a woman aged 25 to 39 in good health.

A few counts support this clonotype. The CDR3 is CASSLGGLETYEQYF. As DNA, the CDR3 is TGTGCCAGCAGCTTAGGGGGACTAGAAACCTACGAGCAGTACTTC. This chain links TRBV7-6 with TRBJ2-7; 8 positions match TRBD2. The V and J ends lost 1 base and 2 bases, in that order; junction bases with no gene match: 4. CDR3 length: 15 residues. Per the germline V gene, CDR1 is SGHVS and CDR2 is FNYEAQ.

This clonotype was counted at least ten times. The rearrangement joins TRBV9 to TRBJ2-7; possibly TRBD1 for D (6 bases). The CDR3 length is 15 residues. Deletions cut 0 bases from V and 1 base from J, with 11 bases between. Germline values: CDR1 SGDLS, CDR2 YYNGEE. In nucleotides, the CDR3 is TGTGCCAGCAGCGTAGCAGTAGGGGGATCCTACGAGCAGTACTTC. Its protein is CASSVAVGGSYEQYF.

This clonotype turned up a few times. The chain recombines TRBV9 with TRBJ2-7, with TRBD2 matching over 13 bases. This CDR3 has 16 residues. Germline V gene lookup returns CDR1 SGDLS and CDR2 YYNGEE. J was trimmed by 2 bases and V by 5 bases; bases with no gene match: 7. The CDR3 spells CASSATSGGTTYEQYF. The CDR3 coding sequence is TGTGCCAGCAGTGCGACTAGCGGGGGGACCACCTACGAGCAGTACTTC.

As regards this clonotype: Germline and junction disagree at one end, which may indicate a read error. The chain is built from TRBV4-2 and TRBJ2-5; 14 bases align to TRBD2. The germline gives CDR1 LGHNA, CDR2 YNFKEQ. The CDR3 runs to 17 residues. The CDR3 sequence is CAGSQGGLAGERETQYF. Here the CDR3 DNA reads TGTGCCGGCAGCCAAGGGGGACTAGCGGGAGAGCGGGAGACCCAGTACTTC.

This clonotype has just one count. The chain has TRBV9 and TRBJ2-1, with TRBD2 matching over 7 bases. There are 14 residues in the CDR3. Germline assignment: CDR1 SGDLS and CDR2 YYNGEE. Unmatched junction bases numbered 8, after V lost 0 bases and J lost 11 bases. CDR3 nucleotide sequence: TGTGCCAGCAGCGTAGAGGGGTCTAGCGGACAGCAGTTCTTC. It translates to CASSVEGSSGQQFF. Variable domain in full (rest from reference TRBV9 and TRBJ2-1): DSGVTQTPKHLITATGQRVTLRCSPRSGDLSVYWYQQSLDQGLQFLIQYYNGEERAKGNILERFSAQQFPDLHSELNLSSLELGDSALYFCASSVEGSSGQQFFGPGTRLTVL.

The CDR3 coding sequence is TGTGCCAGCAGCCAAGTTCGGCCAAGCTCCTACGAGCAGTACTTC. It specifies CASSQVRPSSYEQYF. This chain joins TRBV3-1 and TRBJ2-7, with D hard to call. Trimming removed 1 base at V and 0 bases at J, with 10 bases between. From germline, CDR1 is LGHDT and CDR2 YNNKEL (reference sequence). The CDR3 covers 15 residues.

V usage is TRBV20-1 and J usage is TRBJ1-3; the match to TRBD1 covers 7 bases. This CDR3 has 15 residues. J gave up 4 bases and V 0 bases, and 6 bases lay outside the gene matches. CDR1 DFQATT and CDR2 SNEGSKA come from the germline V gene (reference sequence). Here the CDR3 reads CSAREPGGTGNTIYF. CDR3 bases: TGCAGTGCTAGAGAACCAGGGGGAACCGGAAACACCATATATTTT.

The gene calls are TRBV15 and TRBJ2-5; D possibly matches TRBD1 or TRBD2 (6 bases each). The germline CDR1 and CDR2 sequences are LNHNV and YYDKDF (reference sequence). Trimming pared 0 bases from V and 4 bases from J, leaving 12 bases between. CDR3 length: 15 residues. The CDR3 is CATSRDPGAGETQYF. CDR3 in DNA: TGTGCCACCAGCAGAGACCCGGGGGCGGGAGAGACCCAGTACTTC.

This clonotype has only a few counts. The chain joins TRBV7-2 to TRBJ2-3; 10 bases align to TRBD2. V shed 3 bases and J 4 bases; nucleotides not matched to a gene: 4. CDR1 is SGHTA and CDR2 is FQGNSA in the germline V gene. There are 15 residues in the CDR3. This chain's CDR3 is CASSFQAGGADTQYF. CDR3 nucleotide sequence: TGTGCCAGCAGCTTCCAAGCGGGAGGGGCAGATACGCAGTATTTT.

The chain carries TRBV9 and TRBJ2-7; the D gene could be TRBD1 or TRBD2 (5 bases each). V lost 0 bases to trimming and J lost 6 bases, with 13 bases between them. The germline gives CDR1 SGDLS, CDR2 YYNGEE. The CDR3 loop spans 14 amino acids. The DNA for the CDR3 is TGTGCCAGCAGCGTAGAGGGGACCTCGGGCGAGCAGTACTTC. Translation: CASSVEGTSGEQYF.

In this sample, this clonotype turned up a few times. V gene TRBV4-1 combines with J gene TRBJ2-3; TRBD2 agrees at 12 bases. The CDR3 is 18 amino acids. Trimming cost V 0 bases and J 5 bases; bases outside gene matches: 9. Germline V CDR1 and CDR2: MGHRA, YSYEKL. CDR3 in amino acids: CASSQDRLAGGVIDTQYF. CDR3 nucleotides: TGCGCCAGCAGCCAAGATAGGCTAGCGGGGGGGGTTATAGATACGCAGTATTTT.

This clonotype was recorded a few times. A much larger clone sits a single nucleotide away, making a read error possible. The chain employs TRBV7-9 and TRBJ2-7; D is possibly TRBD1 (6 bases). The V and J ends lost 4 bases and 0 bases respectively, with 10 bases between them. The CDR3 is made up of 14 amino acids. Germline V gene sequence: CDR1 SEHNR, CDR2 FQNEAQ (reference sequence). The CDR3 loop is CASSSRTASYEQYF. CDR3 nucleotide sequence: TGTGCCAGCAGCTCTAGGACAGCCTCCTACGAGCAGTACTTC.

The V gene is TRBV27, the J gene TRBJ1-2; D uncertain. V was clipped by 3 bases and J by 0 bases, with 14 bases between them. The CDR3 is 16 residues long. The V gene's germline CDR1 is MNHEY and CDR2 SMNVEV (reference sequence). The CDR3 region has the DNA TGTGCCAGCAGTTTGATGAGGTCGGTAGCTAACTATGGCTACACCTTC. Protein: CASSLMRSVANYGYTF.

The CDR3 loop reads CASRDRDTVGEQYF. As DNA, the CDR3 is TGTGCCAGTAGAGACCGGGACACCGTGGGAGAGCAGTACTTC. The chain couples TRBV19 to TRBJ2-7, with D possibly matching TRBD1 (6 bases). The CDR3 sequence is 14 residues long. Trimming pared 6 bases from V and 7 bases from J, leaving 19 bases between. CDR1 and CDR2 from the germline V gene are LNHDA and SQIVND (reference sequence).

In its sample, this clonotype was seen a few times. A clone one base away is much larger, so this may be a read error. The V and J genes are TRBV7-9 and TRBJ2-7; D remains ambiguous. This CDR3 contains 15 residues. Germline V gene data show CDR1 as SEHNR and CDR2 as FQNEAQ (reference sequence). Trimming stripped 0 bases from V and 0 bases from J, with 9 bases between. CDR3 coding DNA: TGTGCCAGCAGCTTAGCGTCCCTTTCCTCCTACGAGCAGTACTTC. It encodes CASSLASLSSYEQYF.

The rearrangement uses TRBV12-3 or TRBV12-4 and TRBJ1-5; no definite D call. The CDR3 contains 12 residues. V lost 4 bases, J lost 6 bases, and 7 bases lay in between. CDR3 coding DNA: TGTGCCAGCAGTTCAACACTTCAGCCCCAGCATTTT. Translated, it gives CASSSTLQPQHF.

The chain couples TRBV13 to TRBJ2-3; TRBD2 is a possible D gene (5 bases). The CDR3 is 14 residues long. CDR1 is PRHDT, CDR2 FYEKMQ, per germline (reference sequence). V lost 6 bases to trimming and J lost 0 bases, with 10 bases between them. This CDR3 reads CASRRAASTDTQYF. DNA of the CDR3: TGTGCCAGCAGGAGGGCTGCTAGCACAGATACGCAGTATTTT.

The genes are TRBV7-2 and TRBJ1-1; D might be TRBD1 (5 bases). Germline CDR1 is SGHTA and CDR2 is FQGNSA. This CDR3 region has 17 residues. V was cut by 1 base and J by 0 bases, with 15 bases left in between. CDR3 sequence: CASSLDGGSYLNTEAFF. The CDR3 DNA follows: TGTGCCAGCAGCTTAGACGGGGGGAGCTACTTGAACACTGAAGCTTTCTTT.

Only a few counts were recorded for this clonotype. The V gene is TRBV20-1, the J gene TRBJ1-2; D gene unclear. Germline V gives CDR1 DFQATT, CDR2 SNEGSKA (reference sequence). V lost 3 bases and J 2 bases, leaving 13 bases between the germline ends. This CDR3 is built from 14 residues. The CDR3 sequence is CSASSRDVNYGYTF. CDR3 nucleotides: TGCAGTGCTAGTTCCCGTGATGTCAACTATGGCTACACCTTC.

In this sample, this clonotype turned up once. The gene calls are TRBV7-9 and TRBJ2-7; a possible D gene is TRBD2 (6 bases). CDR3 length equals 16 residues. The V gene's germline CDR1 is SEHNR and CDR2 FQNEAQ (reference sequence). V lost 7 bases, J lost 1 base, and 20 bases lay in between. The DNA of the CDR3 is TGTGCCAGCACCCCGGGGGTGGAACAGAGATCCTACGAGCAGTACTTC. It specifies CASTPGVEQRSYEQYF.

This chain connects TRBV7-6 to TRBJ1-1, with D maybe TRBD1 (6 bases). Germline-derived CDR1 and CDR2 are SGHVS and FNYEAQ. V was pared by 1 base and J by 0 bases, with 12 bases between. This CDR3 spans 16 amino acids. The CDR3 loop reads CASSLGGGQMNTEAFF. DNA for the CDR3: TGTGCCAGCAGCTTAGGGGGGGGACAAATGAACACTGAAGCTTTCTTT.

The rearrangement joins TRBV6-4 to TRBJ2-6; D uncertain. Germline CDR1 is MRHNA and CDR2 is SNTAGT. The CDR3 totals 15 residues. V was trimmed by 6 bases and J by 1 base, leaving 10 bases between them. CDR3 loop: CASRREGSGANVLTF. The DNA of the CDR3 is TGTGCCAGCAGAAGAGAAGGTTCTGGGGCCAACGTCCTGACTTTC.

This clonotype was counted between two and nine times. Written as DNA, the CDR3 is TGTGCCAGCAGCGGGGGAGATAGGCATGAGCAGTTCTTC. It yields the protein CASSGGDRHEQFF. This chain uses TRBV9 with TRBJ2-1; D may be TRBD2 (5 bases). With 3 bases removed from V and 8 bases from J, the gap between germline ends came to 12 bases. Looked up from germline, CDR1 is SGDLS and CDR2 is YYNGEE. The CDR3 spans 13 residues.

This rearrangement joins TRBV28 to TRBJ1-1; D is unresolved. The germline gives CDR1 MDHEN, CDR2 SYDVKM. This CDR3 has 13 amino acids. Trimming left V 7 bases short and J 6 bases short, with 15 bases between. The CDR3 coding sequence is TGTGCCAGCAATTTTGGCGGATTCGCTGAAGCTTTCTTT. It is translated as CASNFGGFAEAFF.

This rearrangement joins TRBV5-1 to TRBJ2-7; D gene ambiguous. The CDR3 is made up of 15 amino acids. CDR1 and CDR2 from the germline V gene are SGHRS and YFSETQ. With 0 bases removed from V and 2 bases from J, the gap between germline ends came to 12 bases. The CDR3 sequence: CASSLAWLSPYEQYF. The CDR3, as DNA: TGCGCCAGCAGCTTGGCGTGGCTCTCCCCCTACGAGCAGTACTTC.

The chain uses TRBV13 and TRBJ1-1; D remains unclear. Trimming removed 4 bases at V and 8 bases at J, with 11 bases between. CDR3 length: 12 residues. Germline CDR1 and CDR2: PRHDT and FYEKMQ (reference sequence). The CDR3 sequence: CASSSLGSEAFF. The CDR3 DNA follows: TGTGCCAGCAGCTCACTAGGGAGCGAAGCTTTCTTT.

The chain employs TRBV28 and TRBJ2-3; 9 nucleotides agree with TRBD2. The trim removed 2 bases at V and 7 bases at J, leaving 7 bases unmatched. The CDR3 runs to 15 residues. Germline V gene sequence: CDR1 MDHEN, CDR2 SYDVKM. Here the CDR3 DNA reads TGTGCCAGCAGTTTACGCGGGAGGGCCGATAATACGCAGTATTTT. Its protein product is CASSLRGRADNTQYF.

A few counts support this clonotype. This chain links TRBV11-1 with TRBJ2-3; D is unresolved. V was trimmed by 3 bases and J by 5 bases, leaving 15 bases between them. CDR1 and CDR2 from the germline V gene are SGHAT and FQDESV (reference sequence). CDR3 length equals 15 residues. The chain's CDR3 is CASSLRLSLVDTQYF. CDR3 in DNA: TGTGCCAGCAGCTTGCGGCTCTCTCTAGTAGATACGCAGTATTTT.

This clonotype has a handful of counts. This rearrangement joins TRBV10-3 to TRBJ2-7; D perhaps matches TRBD1 (6 bases). The CDR3 length is 15 residues. Germline CDR1 reads ENHRY; CDR2 reads SYGVKD. Trimming shortened V by 0 bases and J by 2 bases, and 11 bases separated the two germline ends. CDR3 sequence (DNA): TGTGCCATCAGTGAGTCAGGTCGGGACACCTACGAGCAGTACTTC. Its translation: CAISESGRDTYEQYF.